This T cell receptor beta chain is from a study of cytomegalovirus exposure and HLA in healthy donors. Broader study findings: Researchers reported that a few CMV-associated chains were confirmed in vitro as CMV antigen-specific. In a later analysis, compared with equally common non-associated chains, HLA-associated beta chains were more expanded.

60 Vbeta and 13 Jbeta primers were used in PCR. Sequencing was performed with immunoSEQ multiplex PCR; in TCRdb, only in-frame clones are kept and a portion is missing. Among around 170,000 clones, approximately 82% were seen once, and the ten largest hold around 1.4%. Turning to this clone: The antigen is undetermined.

Losses at the gene ends were 6 bases for V and 4 bases for J; bases not matched to a gene: 4. Germline CDR1 is MDHEN and CDR2 is SYDVKM. The CDR3 consists of 13 residues. This clonotype was obtained from a male donor in good health and CMV-seronegative. The material sequenced was PBMCs. The chain couples TRBV28 to TRBJ1-1, with 8 bases fitting TRBD1. This chain's CDR3 is CASSPGQGTEAFF. DNA of the CDR3: TGTGCCAGCAGCCCCGGACAGGGCACTGAAGCTTTCTTT. Drawing the rest from reference TRBV28 and TRBJ1-1, the complete variable domain is DVKVTQSSRYLVKRTGEKVFLECVQDMDHENMFWYRQDPGLGLRLIYFSYDVKMKEKGDIPEGYSVSREKKERFSLILESASTNQTSMYLCASSPGQGTEAFFGQGTRLTVV.